Each of the 13 T cell receptor beta chains below was sequenced from the same sample in a study of blood T cells in healthy people across ages. PCR was performed a second time for roughly 7 to 12 cycles using a sample-barcoded 5' primer and a J-beta primer mix. TCRdb ran MiXCR on the 5' RACE reads and lists one entry per CDR3 protein. The sample gives over 600,000 distinct CDR3 sequences, around three fifths of which show up once; roughly 24% is in the top ten. Input material: blood. The origin of the receptors is a man aged 40-55 years in good health.

This clonotype was counted only a few times. The V gene is TRBV4-3, the J gene TRBJ2-7; 9 bases fit TRBD1. Germline V gene sequence: CDR1 LGHNA, CDR2 YSLEER. This CDR3 has 17 amino acids. V was pared by 1 base and J by 2 bases, with 9 bases of the junction left unmatched. The CDR3: CASSQVEVGTGTYEQYF. The CDR3 nucleotides are TGCGCCAGCAGCCAAGTAGAGGTCGGGACAGGGACCTACGAGCAGTACTTC.

The rearrangement links TRBV18 to TRBJ2-7; 10 nucleotides match TRBD2. The germline V gene encodes CDR1 KGHSH and CDR2 LQKENI. V lost 2 bases, J lost 4 bases, and 5 bases stayed unmatched. This CDR3 is built from 15 residues. The CDR3, as DNA: TGTGCCAGCTCACCAGAGGTACTAGCGGGATACGAGCAGTACTTC. It yields the protein CASSPEVLAGYEQYF.

CDR3 nucleotide sequence: TGTGCCAGCAGCACAGGGCCATTGAACACTGAAGCTTTCTTT. Its protein product is CASSTGPLNTEAFF. The V gene is TRBV12-3 or TRBV12-4, the J gene TRBJ1-1, with D perhaps matching TRBD1 (6 bases). The CDR3 is made up of 14 amino acids. The germline V and J ends were trimmed by 6 bases and 0 bases, with 11 bases remaining between them.

This clonotype was recorded many times. The V and J genes are TRBV7-9 and TRBJ2-5; D possibly corresponds to TRBD1 (6 bases). In germline, CDR1 is SEHNR, CDR2 FQNEAQ (reference sequence). Between the trimmed V and J ends, which lost 4 bases and 5 bases, there was a span of 20 bases. The CDR3 spans 16 residues. The CDR3 region has the DNA TGTGCCAGCAGCTCCTTCACCCAGGGGAGTGGTGAGACCCAGTACTTC. It specifies CASSSFTQGSGETQYF.

The chain employs TRBV10-3 and TRBJ1-4; the D gene is possibly TRBD1 (5 bases). V shed 10 bases and J shed 2 bases, with 14 bases lying between them. The CDR3 sequence is 14 residues long. Germline V CDR1 and CDR2: ENHRY, SYGVKD. CDR3 in amino acids: CATRTGATNEKLFF. CDR3 nucleotides: TGTGCCACCCGAACCGGGGCGACTAATGAAAAACTGTTTTTT.

The V gene is TRBV20-1, the J gene TRBJ2-1, with 13 positions matching TRBD2. With V trimmed by 5 bases and J by 10 bases, 20 bases remained unmatched. Germline CDR1 DFQATT, CDR2 SNEGSKA (reference sequence). The CDR3 has 18 residues. The CDR3 protein is CSASFWTSGGYQEWEQFF. The CDR3 region has the DNA TGCAGTGCTTCATTTTGGACTAGCGGGGGATATCAGGAATGGGAGCAGTTCTTC.

This clonotype has just a few counts. The V gene is TRBV28, the J gene TRBJ2-6; D not certain. The CDR3 runs 14 residues. From germline, CDR1 is MDHEN and CDR2 SYDVKM. V shed 4 bases and J shed 1 base, with 5 bases lying between them. CDR3 sequence reads: CASSWGSGANVLTF. CDR3 coding DNA: TGTGCCAGCAGTTGGGGATCTGGGGCCAACGTCCTGACTTTC.

The J gene is TRBJ1-1, the V gene TRBV16; D might be TRBD1 (5 bases). V lost 3 bases and J lost 3, with 8 bases in between. Germline V CDR1 and CDR2: KGHSY, FQNENV. This CDR3 spans 13 amino acids. For the CDR3, the DNA is TGTGCCAGCAGCCAGCAGGGTTACACTGAAGCTTTCTTT. Translating it yields CASSQQGYTEAFF.

This clonotype has a count of ten or more. V usage is TRBV6-2 or TRBV6-3 and J usage is TRBJ2-6; a weak D match, TRBD1 (5 bases). Per germline, CDR1 MNHEY and CDR2 SVGEGT. The CDR3 runs to 16 residues. Trimming left V 6 bases short and J 1 base short, with 13 bases between. CDR3 loop: CASSQGLTSGANVLTF. CDR3 in DNA: TGTGCCAGCAGCCAGGGTCTTACTTCTGGGGCCAACGTCCTGACTTTC.

In this sample, this clonotype turned up a few times. A read error may produce the germline difference seen at one junction end. The rearrangement links TRBV12-3 or TRBV12-4 to TRBJ2-7; the D gene is possibly TRBD2 (5 bases). The CDR3 has 13 amino acids. CDR3 sequence reads: CASSIAYSYEQYF. CDR3 nucleotides: TGTGCCAGCAGTATAGCGTACTCCTACGAGCAGTACTTC.

The rearrangement uses TRBV3-1 and TRBJ2-7, with a possible D match to TRBD1 (6 bases). The CDR3 totals 15 residues. Germline V gene sequence: CDR1 LGHDT, CDR2 YNNKEL (reference sequence). With 3 bases removed from V and 2 bases from J, the gap between germline ends came to 14 bases. The CDR3 DNA follows: TGTGCCAGCAGCCAGGGACGAGGACAGACCTACGAGCAGTACTTC. The encoded protein is CASSQGRGQTYEQYF.

The chain employs TRBV5-1 and TRBJ2-1; tentative D call: TRBD2 (5 bases). CDR3 size: 19 residues. Per the germline V gene, CDR1 is SGHRS and CDR2 is YFSETQ. Trimming stripped 5 bases from V and 0 bases from J, with 24 bases between. CDR3 nucleotide sequence: TGCGCCAGCAGACATAAGGGTACGTCGGGAAAGAGCTCCTACAATGAGCAGTTCTTC. This translates into CASRHKGTSGKSSYNEQFF.

The V and J genes are TRBV27 and TRBJ1-1, with D perhaps TRBD1 (5 bases). Germline CDR1 is MNHEY and CDR2 is SMNVEV (reference sequence). The V end lost 8 bases, the J end lost 6 bases, and 13 bases lay between the germline ends. CDR3 length equals 12 residues. The CDR3 loop reads CASASQGSEAFF. DNA of the CDR3: TGTGCCAGCGCCTCCCAGGGTTCTGAAGCTTTCTTT.